The next 20 T cell receptor beta chains were all read from a single sample in a study of blood T cell repertoires in COVID-19. Here immunoSEQ multiplex PCR was the method, and the copy in TCRdb shows in-frame clones only, minus some. The sample lists 200,000 to 300,000 clones, 88% occurring once. Input material: peripheral blood. The receptors come from a man in his 60s who had recovered from COVID-19.

The CDR3 reads CAWSALGLNEKLFF. The CDR3 bases are TGTGCCTGGAGTGCCCTTGGACTTAATGAAAAACTGTTTTTT. The chain couples TRBV30 to TRBJ1-4; no clear D gene. Looked up from germline, CDR1 is GTSNPN and CDR2 is SVGIG (reference sequence). The CDR3 extends over 14 amino acids. With 1 base removed from V and 4 bases from J, the gap between germline ends came to 10 bases.

This chain uses TRBV29-1 with TRBJ2-2, with D unclear. The V gene's germline CDR1 is SQVTM and CDR2 ANQGSEA. The CDR3 has 11 residues. Trimming stripped 6 bases from V and 8 bases from J, with 10 bases between. In DNA form, the CDR3 reads TGCAGCGTCGGAAACAGAGGGGAGCTGTTTTTT. It translates to CSVGNRGELFF.

The gene calls are TRBV5-1 and TRBJ2-6; D is possibly TRBD2 (6 bases). In germline, CDR1 is SGHRS, CDR2 YFSETQ. CDR3 length: 18 residues. Trimming removed 2 bases from V and 0 bases from J, with 15 bases in between. The CDR3 DNA is TGCGCCAGCAGCTTAAATGGCGGGGCTACCTCTGGGGCCAACGTCCTGACTTTC. As protein: CASSLNGGATSGANVLTF.

The chain uses TRBV5-1 and TRBJ1-1, with D uncertain. The V gene's germline CDR1 is SGHRS and CDR2 YFSETQ. Trimming stripped 5 bases from V and 2 bases from J, with 7 bases between. CDR3 length equals 12 residues. CDR3 residues: CASSQVNTEAFF. For the CDR3, the DNA is TGCGCCAGCAGTCAGGTAAACACTGAAGCTTTCTTT. Full variable domain (missing parts from reference TRBV5-1 and TRBJ1-1): KAGVTQTPRYLIKTRGQQVTLSCSPISGHRSVSWYQQTPGQGLQFLFEYFSETQRNKGNFPGRFSGRQFSNSRSEMNVSTLELGDSALYLCASSQVNTEAFFGQGTRLTVV.

The chain carries TRBV6-5 and TRBJ2-7, with 10 bases fitting TRBD2. CDR1 and CDR2 (germline): MNHEY, SVGAGI. Trimming cost V 6 bases and J 6 bases; bases outside gene matches: 11. This CDR3 contains 15 residues. The CDR3 DNA is TGTGCCAGCAGCCTAACGGGACTAGCGAGGTCCGAGCAGTACTTC. This sequence encodes CASSLTGLARSEQYF.

On this clone itself: Germline is not matched at one junction end, which may reflect a read error. The chain combines TRBV9 with TRBJ2-3, with D hard to call. Germline assignment: CDR1 SGDLS and CDR2 YYNGEE. The CDR3 is 8 amino acids. CDR3 in amino acids: CASSPLDF. The CDR3 nucleotides are TGTGCCAGCAGCCCCCTAGATTTT.

The V call is TRBV10-3, the J call TRBJ2-3, with D possibly being TRBD1 (6 bases). Trimming left V 3 bases short and J 0 bases short, with 13 bases between. The CDR3 is made up of 16 amino acids. Germline V CDR1 and CDR2: ENHRY, SYGVKD. The CDR3 region has the DNA TGTGCCATCAGTGAACAGGGTAGAGGTAGCACAGATACGCAGTATTTT. Translated, it gives CAISEQGRGSTDTQYF.

The J gene is TRBJ1-2, the V gene TRBV5-4, with TRBD1 matching over 7 bases. The CDR3 length is 15 residues. The trim removed 6 bases at V and 8 bases at J, leaving 16 bases unmatched. CDR1 and CDR2 from the germline V gene are SGHNT and YYREEE (reference sequence). CDR3 sequence (DNA): TGTGCCAGCACCGGTGACCAGGGGGGAACGATGGGCTACACCTTC. Amino acids: CASTGDQGGTMGYTF. The full variable domain, rest sourced from reference TRBV5-4 and TRBJ1-2, is ETGVTQSPTHLIKTRGQQVTLRCSSQSGHNTVSWYQQALGQGPQFIFQYYREEENGRGNFPPRFSGLQFPNYSSELNVNALELDDSALYLCASTGDQGGTMGYTFGSGTRLTVV.

The rearrangement uses TRBV3-1 (or the pseudogene TRBV3-2) and TRBJ2-3; TRBD2 might be the D (6 bases). V was cut by 0 bases and J by 2 bases, with 15 bases left in between. CDR1 and CDR2 (germline): LGHDT, YNNKEL (reference sequence). The CDR3 covers 17 residues. The CDR3 is CASSQEGAGRYTDTQYF. The CDR3, as DNA: TGTGCCAGCAGCCAAGAAGGGGCGGGGCGTTACACAGATACGCAGTATTTT.

This clone was picked up one time. The chain uses TRBV4-1 and TRBJ1-2, with 8 bases identical to TRBD1. This CDR3 spans 15 amino acids. J lost 4 bases, V lost 0 bases, and 4 bases had no gene match. Germline lookup yields CDR1 MGHRA and CDR2 YSYEKL. CDR3: CASSQEDRAGYGYTF. In nucleotides, the CDR3 is TGCGCCAGCAGCCAAGAGGACAGGGCCGGCTATGGCTACACCTTC.

V usage is TRBV5-1 and J usage is TRBJ2-1; 9 positions agree with TRBD2. CDR1 is SGHRS and CDR2 is YFSETQ in the germline V gene. V lost 0 bases to trimming and J lost 8 bases; unmatched junction nucleotides: 9. The CDR3 contains 16 residues. Written as DNA, the CDR3 is TGCGCCAGCAGCTTGGGCGGGGGGGCCTATGGTGATGAGCAGTTCTTC. This codes for CASSLGGGAYGDEQFF.

The chain recombines TRBV11-2 with TRBJ2-7; D remains ambiguous. Germline V lookup: CDR1 SGHAT, CDR2 FQNNGV. The CDR3 is made up of 10 amino acids. V lost 5 bases, J lost 7 bases, and 6 bases lay in between. The DNA of the CDR3 is TGTGCCAGCAGCCGCGGAGAGCAGTACTTC. This encodes CASSRGEQYF.

The J gene is TRBJ2-7, the V gene TRBV10-3, with 10 bases identical to TRBD1. Per germline, CDR1 ENHRY and CDR2 SYGVKD. Trimming at V came to 6 bases and at J to 4 bases, leaving 6 bases not matched to a gene. There are 14 residues in the CDR3. CDR3 region: CAISDPGQGYEQYF. The CDR3 bases are TGTGCCATCAGCGATCCGGGACAGGGGTACGAGCAGTACTTC.

This clone appeared a single time. The chain links TRBV9 to TRBJ1-5, with TRBD1 matching 7 bases. Germline CDR1 and CDR2: SGDLS and YYNGEE. Germline trimming cut 3 bases from V and 6 bases from J; bases unmatched to any gene: 9. The CDR3 sequence is 15 residues long. The CDR3 coding sequence is TGTGCCAGCAGCGCCCTCGACAGGGTTGGTCAGCCCCAGCATTTT. Its translation is CASSALDRVGQPQHF. Supplemented by reference TRBV9 and TRBJ1-5, the full variable domain reads DSGVTQTPKHLITATGQRVTLRCSPRSGDLSVYWYQQSLDQGLQFLIQYYNGEERAKGNILERFSAQQFPDLHSELNLSSLELGDSALYFCASSALDRVGQPQHFGDGTRLSIL.

This sequence joins TRBV5-1 and TRBJ2-7; 8 bases are a match to TRBD1. Trimming at V came to 1 base and at J to 3 bases, leaving 6 bases not matched to a gene. The CDR3 has 15 residues. Germline loops: CDR1 SGHRS, CDR2 YFSETQ. CDR3 protein: CASSLSGGDLYEQYF. The CDR3 DNA follows: TGCGCCAGCAGCTTGTCAGGGGGCGATCTCTACGAGCAGTACTTC.

The chain recombines TRBV11-2 with TRBJ1-4; 9 positions match TRBD1. Germline values: CDR1 SGHAT, CDR2 FQNNGV. This CDR3 spans 16 amino acids. Trimming removed 4 bases from V and 2 bases from J; junction bases left unmatched: 5. The CDR3 reads CASSSEGTGTNEKLFF. CDR3 bases: TGTGCCAGCAGCTCGGAAGGGACAGGGACTAATGAAAAACTGTTTTTT.

This chain connects TRBV5-6 to TRBJ2-3; 8 positions match TRBD1. V was clipped by 5 bases and J by 0 bases; unmatched bases: 8. The CDR3 has 16 residues. CDR1 is SGHDT and CDR2 is YYEEEE in the germline V gene. CDR3 residues: CASRLQGVPSTDTQYF. In nucleotides, the CDR3 is TGTGCCAGCAGGTTACAGGGGGTCCCTAGCACAGATACGCAGTATTTT. The full variable domain, its missing parts supplied by reference TRBV5-6 and TRBJ2-3, is DAGVTQSPTHLIKTRGQQVTLRCSPKSGHDTVSWYQQALGQGPQFIFQYYEEEERQRGNFPDRFSGHQFPNYSSELNVNALLLGDSALYLCASRLQGVPSTDTQYFGPGTRLTVL.

This clone was observed a handful of times. J is TRBJ1-4 and V is TRBV2; the match to TRBD1 covers 9 bases. V lost 4 bases, J lost 0 bases, and 9 bases stayed unmatched. This CDR3 comprises 18 residues. Per the germline V gene, CDR1 is SNHLY and CDR2 is FYNNEI. The CDR3 nucleotides read TGTGCCAGCAGTGTCGAGGACAGGGGATCTTCAACTAATGAAAAACTGTTTTTT. Residues: CASSVEDRGSSTNEKLFF.

The V call is TRBV30, the J call TRBJ2-7; maybe TRBD2 (6 bases). This CDR3 has 13 residues. Germline loops: CDR1 GTSNPN, CDR2 SVGIG (reference sequence). V was pared by 3 bases and J by 1 base, with 10 bases between. The CDR3 region has the DNA TGTGCCTGGAGCCCCGGGACTTCCTACGAGCAGTACTTC. As protein: CAWSPGTSYEQYF.

This clone showed up just once. The chain has TRBV5-1 and TRBJ2-7, with 7 positions matching TRBD2. V trimming: 7 bases; J trimming: 2 bases; junction bases outside the gene matches: 9. CDR3 length: 14 amino acids. The germline gives CDR1 SGHRS, CDR2 YFSETQ. The CDR3 loop is CASGRGVDAYEQYF. The CDR3 nucleotides read TGCGCCAGCGGCCGGGGGGTCGATGCCTACGAGCAGTACTTC.